This T cell receptor beta chain was sequenced for a study of blood T cell repertoires in COVID-19. Overall study context: The samples span acute and convalescent COVID-19 from the United States, Italy and Spain. Sources were T cells, B-cell-depleted T cells, or PBMCs; the material itself was cDNA or gDNA.

Methods used by the authors: Researchers report that nucleated cell counts were estimated from reference gene primer amplification. Assay used: immunoSEQ multiplex PCR; TCRdb lists only in-frame clones, some missing. For V, J and clone size, that table is used; D and trimming come from the DNA. The table has fewer than 200,000 clones, 76% seen once; the top ten hold roughly 7.8%. V gave up 4 bases and J gave up 9 bases, with 15 bases separating them. Germline V gene sequence: CDR1 SQVTM, CDR2 ANQGSEA. This CDR3 contains 12 residues. The V call is TRBV29-1, the J call TRBJ1-2; D gene ambiguous. This clonotype was sampled from a woman in her 50s with active or convalescent COVID-19. The sequencing sample was made of peripheral blood. In DNA form, the CDR3 reads TGCAGCGTTGTCCAGAGGCTAGATAGCTACACCTTC. Translating gives CSVVQRLDSYTF.